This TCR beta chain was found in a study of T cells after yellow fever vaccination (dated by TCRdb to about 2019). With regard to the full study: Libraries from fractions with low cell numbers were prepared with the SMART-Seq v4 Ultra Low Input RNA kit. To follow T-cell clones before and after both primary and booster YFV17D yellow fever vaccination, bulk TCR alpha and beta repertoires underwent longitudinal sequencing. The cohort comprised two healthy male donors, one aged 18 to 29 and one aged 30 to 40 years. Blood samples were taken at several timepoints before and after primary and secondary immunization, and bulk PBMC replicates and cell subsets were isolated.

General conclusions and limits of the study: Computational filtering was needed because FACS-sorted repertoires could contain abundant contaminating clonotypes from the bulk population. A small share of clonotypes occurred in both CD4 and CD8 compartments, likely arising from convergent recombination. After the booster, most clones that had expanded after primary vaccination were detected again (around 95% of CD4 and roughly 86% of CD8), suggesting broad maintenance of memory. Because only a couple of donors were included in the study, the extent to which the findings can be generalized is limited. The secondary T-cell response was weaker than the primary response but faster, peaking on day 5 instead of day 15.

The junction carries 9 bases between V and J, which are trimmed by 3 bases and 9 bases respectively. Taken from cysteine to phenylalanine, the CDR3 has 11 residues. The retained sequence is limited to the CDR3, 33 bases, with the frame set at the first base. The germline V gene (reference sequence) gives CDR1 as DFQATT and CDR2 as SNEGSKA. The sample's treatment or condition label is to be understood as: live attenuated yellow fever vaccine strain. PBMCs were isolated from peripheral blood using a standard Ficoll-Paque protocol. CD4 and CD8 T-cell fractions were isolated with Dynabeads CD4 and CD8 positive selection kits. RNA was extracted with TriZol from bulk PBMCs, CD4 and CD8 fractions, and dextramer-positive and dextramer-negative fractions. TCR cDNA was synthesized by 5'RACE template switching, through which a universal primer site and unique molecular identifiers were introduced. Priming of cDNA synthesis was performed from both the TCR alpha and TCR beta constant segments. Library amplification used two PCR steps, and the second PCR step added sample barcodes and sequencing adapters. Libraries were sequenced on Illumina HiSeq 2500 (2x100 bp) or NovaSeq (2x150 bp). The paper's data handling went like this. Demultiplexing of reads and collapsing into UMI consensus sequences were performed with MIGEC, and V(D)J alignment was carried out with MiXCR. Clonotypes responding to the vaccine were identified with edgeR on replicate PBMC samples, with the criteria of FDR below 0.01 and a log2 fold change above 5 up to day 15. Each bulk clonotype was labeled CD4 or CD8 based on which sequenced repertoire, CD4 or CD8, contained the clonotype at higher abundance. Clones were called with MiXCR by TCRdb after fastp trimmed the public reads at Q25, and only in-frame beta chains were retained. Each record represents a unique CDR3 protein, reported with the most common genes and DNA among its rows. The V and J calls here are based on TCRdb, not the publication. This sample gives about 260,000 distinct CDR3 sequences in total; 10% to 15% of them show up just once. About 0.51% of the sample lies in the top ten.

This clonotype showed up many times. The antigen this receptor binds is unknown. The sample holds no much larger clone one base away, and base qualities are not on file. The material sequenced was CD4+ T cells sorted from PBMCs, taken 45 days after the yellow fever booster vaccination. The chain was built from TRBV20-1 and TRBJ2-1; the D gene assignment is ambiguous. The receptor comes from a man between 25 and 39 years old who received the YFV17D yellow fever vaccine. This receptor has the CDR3 CSASSPAEQFF. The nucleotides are TGCAGTGCTAGCTCCCCCGCTGAGCAGTTCTTC.